There are a few counts of the clone carrying this T cell receptor (beta chain). Antigen unknown. Unique molecular identifiers were incorporated into the prepared TCRbeta library. MiXCR, run by TCRdb on the PCR reads, gives a single entry per CDR3 protein. Of approximately 500,000 distinct CDR3 sequences listed, around 27% are singletons. V dropped 6 bases and J dropped 4 bases, with 19 bases sitting between them. The CDR3 contains 15 residues. CDR1 and CDR2 (germline): MNHNS, SASEGT. This sample is drawn from a study of T-cell reconstitution after alpha-beta-depleted transplantation in children. Study results and limitations: At one year after transplant, newly produced T cells mostly accounted for T-cell counts and diversity. The origin of high day-60 TCRbeta diversity in some patients lay in surviving recipient T cells and thymic progenitors. About two months after transplant, alpha-beta T cells reportedly came from several hundred expanded graft clones.

The specimen was PBMCs, collected before TCRalphabeta/CD19-depleted stem cell transplant. The sequence came from a boy less than two years old with Wiskott-Aldrich syndrome, due to receive a stem cell transplant. The rearrangement links TRBV6-1 to TRBJ2-7; D not resolved. This chain's CDR3 is CASSDNDTPIYEQYF. For the CDR3, the DNA is TGTGCCAGCAGCGATAACGACACGCCGATATACGAGCAGTACTTC.